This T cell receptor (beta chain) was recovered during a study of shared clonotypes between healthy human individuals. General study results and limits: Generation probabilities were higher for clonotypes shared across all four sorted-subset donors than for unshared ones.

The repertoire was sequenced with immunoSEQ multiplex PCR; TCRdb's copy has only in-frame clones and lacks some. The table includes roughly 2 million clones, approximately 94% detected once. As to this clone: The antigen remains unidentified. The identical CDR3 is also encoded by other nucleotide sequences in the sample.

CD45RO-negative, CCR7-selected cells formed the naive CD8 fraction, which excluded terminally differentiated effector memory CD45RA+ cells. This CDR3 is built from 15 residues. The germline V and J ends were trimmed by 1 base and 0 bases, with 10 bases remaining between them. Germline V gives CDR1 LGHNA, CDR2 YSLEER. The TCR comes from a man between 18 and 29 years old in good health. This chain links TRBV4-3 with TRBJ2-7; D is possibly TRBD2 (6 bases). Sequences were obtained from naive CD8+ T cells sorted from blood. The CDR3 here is CASSQAAGSSYEQYF. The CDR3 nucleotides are TGCGCCAGCAGCCAAGCAGCGGGCAGCTCCTACGAGCAGTACTTC.